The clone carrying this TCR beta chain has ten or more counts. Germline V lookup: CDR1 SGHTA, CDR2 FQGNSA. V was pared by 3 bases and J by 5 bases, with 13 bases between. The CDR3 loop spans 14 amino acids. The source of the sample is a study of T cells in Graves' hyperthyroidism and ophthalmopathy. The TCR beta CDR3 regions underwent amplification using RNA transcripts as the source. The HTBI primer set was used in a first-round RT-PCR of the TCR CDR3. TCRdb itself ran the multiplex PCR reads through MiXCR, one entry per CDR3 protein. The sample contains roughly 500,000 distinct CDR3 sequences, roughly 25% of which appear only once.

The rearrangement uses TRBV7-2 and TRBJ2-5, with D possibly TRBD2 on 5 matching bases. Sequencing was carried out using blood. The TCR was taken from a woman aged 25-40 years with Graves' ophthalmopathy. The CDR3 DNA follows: TGTGCCAGCAGCTTGACCGGGAATTTGGAGACCCAGTACTTC. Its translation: CASSLTGNLETQYF.